This TCR beta chain comes out of a study of blood T cell repertoires in COVID-19. As for the study in general: PBMCs, B-cell-depleted T cells, or T cells were the source of the cDNA or gDNA that made up the material.

The V gene lost 3 bases and the J gene lost 6 bases, with 17 bases spanning the gap. Germline V CDR1 and CDR2: LGHNA, YNFKEQ. This CDR3 contains 15 residues. The method was immunoSEQ multiplex PCR; TCRdb's version includes in-frame clones alone and lacks a portion of them. The sample shows approximately 290,000 clones, around 90% of them seen only once. Sequencing used peripheral blood. The TCR originated in a man between 18 and 35 years old with active or convalescent COVID-19. The rearrangement uses TRBV4-2 and TRBJ1-1; D is unclear. The chain's CDR3 is CASSHPGNQVAEAFF. The CDR3, as DNA: TGTGCCAGCAGCCACCCCGGGAATCAGGTGGCTGAAGCTTTCTTT.